Shown below are 24 T cell receptor beta chains from a single sample sequenced in a study of T cell changes during pregnancy in multiple sclerosis. Profiled with immunoSEQ multiplex PCR; TCRdb holds only in-frame clones, not every one. The sample lists under 50,000 clones, roughly 90% seen once, with 3.5% to 5% in the top ten. The sequencing used CD8+ T cells from peripheral blood mononuclear cells, collected in the first trimester of pregnancy. Source of these receptors: a female donor with multiple sclerosis, enrolled in a pregnancy study.

V gene TRBV7-3 combines with J gene TRBJ2-3; possible D gene TRBD2, 6 bases. Trimming removed 5 bases from V and 0 bases from J, with 9 bases in between. The CDR3 covers 14 residues. CDR1 is SGHTA and CDR2 is FQGTGA in the germline V gene. In DNA form, the CDR3 reads TGTGCCAGCAGCCTCCGGGGGAGCACAGATACGCAGTATTTT. This gives the protein CASSLRGSTDTQYF.

CDR3 amino acids: CASNPPGVPEAFF. In DNA form, the CDR3 reads TGTGCCAGCAACCCCCCGGGGGTACCTGAAGCTTTCTTT. The chain couples TRBV2 to TRBJ1-1, with D possibly being TRBD1 (5 bases). The CDR3 runs 13 residues. Germline CDR1 and CDR2: SNHLY and FYNNEI. V lost 7 bases, J lost 6 bases, and 15 bases lay in between. Based on the CDR3 plus reference TRBV2 and TRBJ1-1, the full variable domain is EPEVTQTPSHQVTQMGQEVILRCVPISNHLYFYWYRQILGQKVEFLVSFYNNEISEKSEIFDDQFSVERPDGSNFTLKIRSTKLEDSAMYFCASNPPGVPEAFFGQGTRLTVV.

The CDR3 reads CASSQDPGMNTEAFF. Written as DNA, the CDR3 is TGCGCCAGCAGCCAAGATCCAGGAATGAACACTGAAGCTTTCTTT. The chain combines TRBV4-3 with TRBJ1-1; D unclear. The CDR3 sequence is 15 residues long. Germline loops: CDR1 LGHNA, CDR2 YSLEER. V dropped 0 bases and J dropped 0 bases, with 8 bases sitting between them.

The chain joins TRBV27 to TRBJ2-3, with D hard to call. Per the germline V gene, CDR1 is MNHEY and CDR2 is SMNVEV (reference sequence). CDR3 length: 12 residues. V lost 5 bases and J 0 bases, leaving 3 bases between the germline ends. CDR3 coding DNA: TGTGCCAGCAGTCCAAGCACAGATACGCAGTATTTT. This codes for CASSPSTDTQYF.

In DNA form, the CDR3 reads TGCGCCAGCAGCCAGCGCATAATACAGGGGGCCTTACTTTACAATGAGCAGTTCTTC. Its translation is CASSQRIIQGALLYNEQFF. V and J are TRBV4-3 and TRBJ2-1, with 9 bases identical to TRBD1. Germline CDR1 is LGHNA and CDR2 is YSLEER. V was clipped by 3 bases and J by 4 bases; unmatched bases: 16. This CDR3 region has 19 residues.

The genes are TRBV19 and TRBJ1-5; D might be TRBD1 (6 bases). Germline values: CDR1 LNHDA, CDR2 SQIVND (reference sequence). Trimming shortened V by 1 base and J by 7 bases, and 17 bases separated the two germline ends. This CDR3 is 16 amino acids long. CDR3 amino acids: CASSIVPGGARQPQHF. The CDR3 coding sequence is TGTGCCAGTAGTATAGTCCCGGGGGGGGCACGGCAGCCCCAGCATTTT.

The chain couples TRBV11-1 to TRBJ2-3; D is possibly TRBD1 (6 bases). The CDR3 runs 13 residues. V dropped 3 bases and J dropped 6 bases, with 10 bases sitting between them. Germline values: CDR1 SGHAT, CDR2 FQDESV (reference sequence). CDR3 DNA sequence: TGTGCCAGCAGCTTCCTCCAGGGGGATACGCAGTATTTT. This translates into CASSFLQGDTQYF. Full variable domain (outside the CDR3, taken from reference TRBV11-1 and TRBJ2-3): EAEVAQSPRYKITEKSQAVAFWCDPISGHATLYWYRQILGQGPELLVQFQDESVVDDSQLPKDRFSAERLKGVDSTLKIQPAELGDSAMYLCASSFLQGDTQYFGPGTRLTVL.

The chain employs TRBV4-3 and TRBJ2-3, with 7 nucleotides matching TRBD2. With V trimmed by 1 base and J by 1 base, 5 bases remained unmatched. Germline values: CDR1 LGHNA, CDR2 YSLEER. CDR3 length: 16 residues. The CDR3 sequence is CASSQGGGWGTDTQYF. In DNA form, the CDR3 reads TGCGCCAGCAGCCAAGGGGGGGGATGGGGCACAGATACGCAGTATTTT.

The V gene is TRBV7-6, the J gene TRBJ2-5, with D possibly TRBD2 on 6 matching bases. There are 13 residues in the CDR3. Trimming took 5 bases from V and 3 from J, leaving 10 bases between them. The germline V gene has CDR1 SGHVS and CDR2 FNYEAQ. The CDR3: CASSLPGEETQYF. As DNA, the CDR3 is TGTGCCAGCAGCCTCCCGGGGGAAGAGACCCAGTACTTC.

This rearrangement joins TRBV7-3 to TRBJ2-3, with 7 bases fitting TRBD1. Trimming took 1 base from V and 3 from J; bases not matched to a gene: 4. The CDR3 runs to 15 residues. Germline CDR1 SGHTA, CDR2 FQGTGA. CDR3 in amino acids: CASSLIGGETDTQYF. For the CDR3, the DNA is TGTGCCAGCAGCTTAATAGGGGGCGAAACAGATACGCAGTATTTT.

The CDR3 DNA reads as TGTGCCAGCAGTCCGAAACACCCGAACTATGGCTACACCTTC. Its translation: CASSPKHPNYGYTF. The rearrangement joins TRBV6-5 to TRBJ1-2; D call uncertain. The CDR3 length is 14 residues. The V and J ends lost 5 bases and 2 bases respectively, with 12 bases between them. Germline V gene lookup returns CDR1 MNHEY and CDR2 SVGAGI.

To note about this clone: This sequence may be a read error, since a much larger clone differs from it by one base. The chain recombines TRBV27 with TRBJ2-3, with 10 nucleotides matching TRBD2. The CDR3 totals 15 residues. The V gene end was trimmed by 6 bases and the J gene end by 1 base; junction bases not matched to a gene: 4. CDR1 is MNHEY, CDR2 SMNVEV, per germline (reference sequence). CDR3 in amino acids: CASSPLAGGTDTQYF. The CDR3 region has the DNA TGTGCCAGCAGCCCCCTAGCGGGGGGCACAGATACGCAGTATTTT.

The chain has TRBV11-3 and TRBJ2-1, with 11 positions matching TRBD1. Germline CDR1 is SGHNT and CDR2 is YENEEA. This CDR3 has 14 amino acids. J was trimmed by 9 bases and V by 5 bases; bases with no gene match: 6. The CDR3 nucleotides are TGTGCCAGCAGCGAGGGACAGGGGGATGGTGAGCAGTTCTTC. Its translation: CASSEGQGDGEQFF. Filled out from reference TRBV11-3 and TRBJ2-1, the complete variable domain reads EAGVVQSPRYKIIEKKQPVAFWCNPISGHNTLYWYLQNLGQGPELLIRYENEEAVDDSQLPKDRFSAERLKGVDSTLKIQPAELGDSAVYLCASSEGQGDGEQFFGPGTRLTVL.

The sample holds a few counts of this clone. This chain connects TRBV5-5 to TRBJ1-2; 9 bases agree with TRBD1. V shed 1 base, J shed 3 bases, and the junction held 4 bases outside the gene matches. The CDR3 spans 15 residues. Germline CDR1 SGHKS, CDR2 YYEKEE (reference sequence). The CDR3 region is CASSLRTGEDYGYTF. CDR3 DNA sequence: TGTGCCAGCAGCTTGAGGACAGGGGAGGACTATGGCTACACCTTC.

The V and J genes are TRBV11-2 and TRBJ2-2; D perhaps matches TRBD1 (5 bases). The V end lost 3 bases, the J end lost 4 bases, and 12 bases lay between the germline ends. This CDR3 has 15 residues. Germline V gives CDR1 SGHAT, CDR2 FQNNGV. This CDR3 reads CASSFGQGGTGELFF. CDR3 sequence (DNA): TGTGCCAGCAGCTTTGGGCAGGGCGGCACCGGGGAGCTGTTTTTT.

V is TRBV7-7 and J is TRBJ1-4, with a tentative D call TRBD1 (6 bases). The CDR3 extends over 15 amino acids. Looked up from germline, CDR1 is SSHAT and CDR2 is FNYEAQ (reference sequence). V was shortened by 5 bases and J by 4 bases, with 14 bases between the two germline ends. For the CDR3, the DNA is TGTGCCAGCAGCCCATCGGACAGCGGTAATGAAAAACTGTTTTTT. It is translated as CASSPSDSGNEKLFF.

This chain links TRBV9 with TRBJ2-1, with TRBD2 matching 15 bases. CDR1 and CDR2 from the germline V gene are SGDLS and YYNGEE. V was clipped by 4 bases and J by 15 bases; unmatched bases: 8. This CDR3 region has 14 residues. The CDR3 DNA follows: TGTGCCAGCAGCCCCTGGACTAGCGGGGGGGCCCCGTTCTTC. It yields the protein CASSPWTSGGAPFF.

This chain joins TRBV27 and TRBJ2-1, with TRBD2 matching 7 bases. The trim removed 9 bases at V and 0 bases at J, leaving 2 bases unmatched. Germline CDR1 MNHEY, CDR2 SMNVEV (reference sequence). This CDR3 has 13 amino acids. CDR3 bases: TGTGCCAGGGGGGGGGTCTCCTACAATGAGCAGTTCTTC. Protein product: CARGGVSYNEQFF.

The gene calls are TRBV19 and TRBJ1-1; 7 bases are a match to TRBD1. Germline values: CDR1 LNHDA, CDR2 SQIVND (reference sequence). Trimming cost V 8 bases and J 13 bases; bases outside gene matches: 19. This CDR3 has 14 residues. CDR3 DNA sequence: TGTGCCAGTGACATAGGGGGCTCGACGGAGAAGCGTTTCTTT. It codes for CASDIGGSTEKRFF. The variable domain in full, with the rest retrieved from reference TRBV19 and TRBJ1-1, is DGGITQSPKYLFRKEGQNVTLSCEQNLNHDAMYWYRQDPGQGLRLIYYSQIVNDFQKGDIAEGYSVSREKKESFPLTVTSAQKNPTAFYLCASDIGGSTEKRFFGQGTRLTVV.

The chain combines TRBV7-2 with TRBJ2-1; the match to TRBD2 covers 7 bases. Trimming cost V 2 bases and J 8 bases; bases outside gene matches: 12. The CDR3 loop spans 16 amino acids. The germline V gene has CDR1 SGHTA and CDR2 FQGNSA. The CDR3 region has the DNA TGTGCCAGCAGCTTACGGCCCCTCGAAGGGAGGGATGAGCAGTTCTTC. Its translation: CASSLRPLEGRDEQFF. The variable domain in full, with the rest retrieved from reference TRBV7-2 and TRBJ2-1, is GAGVSQSPSNKVTEKGKDVELRCDPISGHTALYWYRQSLGQGLEFLIYFQGNSAPDKSGLPSDRFSAERTGGSVSTLTIQRTQQEDSAVYLCASSLRPLEGRDEQFFGPGTRLTVL.

V gene TRBV5-4 combines with J gene TRBJ1-2; D is perhaps TRBD1 (5 bases). CDR3 length: 12 residues. V shed 2 bases and J shed 6 bases, with 8 bases lying between them. Per the germline V gene, CDR1 is SGHNT and CDR2 is YYREEE (reference sequence). CDR3 sequence: CASSFGHNGYTF. CDR3 nucleotide sequence: TGTGCCAGCAGCTTCGGACACAATGGCTACACCTTC.

The chain has TRBV9 and TRBJ2-3; the D is unclear. The CDR3 has 13 residues. CDR1 and CDR2 (germline): SGDLS, YYNGEE. V lost 1 base and J lost 6, with 9 bases in between. Here the CDR3 reads CASSVPPGDTQYF. DNA for the CDR3: TGTGCCAGCAGCGTACCTCCCGGGGATACGCAGTATTTT.

The J gene is TRBJ1-1, the V gene TRBV5-6; possible D gene TRBD1, 5 bases. This CDR3 region has 16 residues. V lost 0 bases and J 7 bases, leaving 19 bases between the germline ends. CDR1 is SGHDT, CDR2 YYEEEE, per germline. CDR3 nucleotide sequence: TGTGCCAGCAGCTTGGGGGGCAGGTTCCCCTTTAATGAAGCTTTCTTT. It specifies CASSLGGRFPFNEAFF.

The chain links TRBV19 to TRBJ1-1; the D gene is possibly TRBD1 (6 bases). The CDR3 covers 14 residues. V was shortened by 4 bases and J by 0 bases, with 9 bases between the two germline ends. Germline lookup yields CDR1 LNHDA and CDR2 SQIVND (reference sequence). The CDR3 region is CASSRQAMNTEAFF. The CDR3 DNA follows: TGTGCCAGTAGTAGACAGGCCATGAACACTGAAGCTTTCTTT.